These 17 T cell receptor beta chains originate from one sample sequenced in a study of blood T cells in healthy people across ages. PCR was performed a second time for about 6 to 11 cycles using a sample-barcoded 5' primer and a J-beta primer mix. Using its own MiXCR run on the 5' RACE reads, TCRdb lists one record per CDR3 protein. The data show under 2 million distinct CDR3 sequences, about 31% seen once. The sequenced material came from blood. The source is a woman aged 30 to 39 in good health.

The V gene is TRBV12-5, the J gene TRBJ1-2; D remains ambiguous. Per germline, CDR1 LGHNT and CDR2 FRNRAP. This CDR3 spans 13 amino acids. V was trimmed by 3 bases and J by 6 bases, leaving 11 bases between them. The CDR3 is CASGFGSWDGYTF. CDR3 coding DNA: TGTGCTAGTGGTTTCGGCTCATGGGATGGCTACACCTTC.

J is TRBJ1-2 and V is TRBV20-1, with D hard to call. This CDR3 region has 15 residues. Trimming left V 5 bases short and J 7 bases short, with 23 bases between. From germline, CDR1 is DFQATT and CDR2 SNEGSKA (reference sequence). CDR3 residues: CSAGPPDLNPSGYTF. CDR3 DNA sequence: TGCAGTGCTGGGCCGCCGGACCTGAATCCCTCTGGCTACACCTTC.

This clonotype was seen more than once but under ten times. The CDR3 bases are TGCGCCAGCAGCTTGCCACTAGCGGGGGCCGATGAGCAGTTCTTC. Translation gives CASSLPLAGADEQFF. This sequence joins TRBV5-1 and TRBJ2-1; TRBD2 aligns across 11 bases. CDR1 and CDR2 from the germline V gene are SGHRS and YFSETQ. The CDR3 runs 15 residues. V dropped 1 base and J dropped 8; count of bases not matched to a gene: 5.

The gene calls are TRBV12-3 or TRBV12-4 and TRBJ2-4; 11 nucleotides align to TRBD2. The J call could be wrong; TRBJ2-7 is a better fit for the DNA end. This CDR3 spans 16 amino acids. CDR3 bases: TGTGCCAGCAGTTCCCCCGGGACTAGCGGTCACTACGAGCAGTACTTC. Its protein is CASSSPGTSGHYEQYF.

This clonotype came up a few times. The chain joins TRBV9 to TRBJ2-1; D uncertain. The germline V gene encodes CDR1 SGDLS and CDR2 YYNGEE. V lost 1 base and J lost 0, with 8 bases in between. This CDR3 has 15 residues. The CDR3 protein is CASSVSRSSYNEQFF. CDR3 sequence (DNA): TGTGCCAGCAGCGTAAGCAGGAGCTCCTACAATGAGCAGTTCTTC.

This clonotype turned up a few times. V is TRBV2 and J is TRBJ2-3; TRBD2 is a possible D gene (6 bases). CDR1 SNHLY and CDR2 FYNNEI come from the germline V gene. Trimming stripped 6 bases from V and 2 bases from J, with 15 bases between. There are 15 residues in the CDR3. For the CDR3, the DNA is TGTGCCAGCAGAGCCTTACTAGCAGTCACAGATACGCAGTATTTT. This translates into CASRALLAVTDTQYF.

This clonotype was detected only a few times. The chain carries TRBV28 and TRBJ2-5; TRBD1 might be the D (5 bases). CDR3 length equals 17 residues. Deletions cut 5 bases from V and 5 bases from J, with 24 bases between. The V gene's germline CDR1 is MDHEN and CDR2 SYDVKM. This CDR3 reads CASSPRAKGVGYETQYF. The CDR3 DNA follows: TGTGCCAGCAGTCCTCGCGCGAAAGGGGTTGGATATGAGACCCAGTACTTC.

This clonotype occurred a few times. The chain joins TRBV11-2 to TRBJ2-7; 12 positions agree with TRBD2. CDR3 length: 16 residues. In germline, CDR1 is SGHAT, CDR2 FQNNGV. V dropped 5 bases and J dropped 2; count of bases not matched to a gene: 7. The CDR3 here is CASSLTSSGRAYEQYF. For the CDR3, the DNA is TGTGCCAGCAGCCTCACCTCTAGCGGGAGGGCCTACGAGCAGTACTTC.

The V gene is TRBV20-1, the J gene TRBJ2-7; 7 positions match TRBD2. With 5 bases clipped from V and 7 bases from J, the junction kept 14 bases outside the gene matches. This CDR3 region has 14 residues. Germline V gene lookup returns CDR1 DFQATT and CDR2 SNEGSKA (reference sequence). The CDR3 DNA follows: TGCAGTGCTTCCTCTCCGGGACTATTCTGGGAGCAGTACTTC. It encodes CSASSPGLFWEQYF.

CDR3 coding DNA: TGTGCCAGCAGCCACCTGGACAGACGGTACGAGCAGTACTTC. This codes for CASSHLDRRYEQYF. The gene calls are TRBV27 and TRBJ2-5, with a weak D call TRBD1 (6 bases). TRBJ2-7 explains the end of the DNA better; the J call may be wrong. In germline, CDR1 is MNHEY, CDR2 SMNVEV (reference sequence). The CDR3 is made up of 14 amino acids.

The sample holds a few counts of this clonotype. The chain is built from TRBV15 and TRBJ2-5, with D perhaps TRBD2 (7 bases). Germline V gene lookup returns CDR1 LNHNV and CDR2 YYDKDF (reference sequence). The V end lost 7 bases, the J end lost 5 bases, and 14 bases lay between the germline ends. The CDR3 is 13 amino acids. CDR3 region: CATTARGGETQYF. The CDR3 DNA reads as TGTGCCACCACGGCCAGGGGAGGGGAGACCCAGTACTTC.

V gene TRBV7-3 combines with J gene TRBJ1-1; TRBD1 might be the D (6 bases). CDR3 size: 18 residues. The V end was cut by 1 base, the J end by 1 base, with 19 bases between. Germline-derived CDR1 and CDR2 are SGHTA and FQGTGA. CDR3 DNA: TGTGCCAGCAGCTTAATTCCCACGACAGGACACCCGAACACTGAAGCTTTCTTT. It encodes CASSLIPTTGHPNTEAFF.

The chain combines TRBV6-1 with TRBJ2-5; D not certain. The end of the DNA fits TRBJ2-7 better, so the J call may be wrong. CDR1 and CDR2 (germline): MNHNS, SASEGT. This CDR3 is 15 amino acids long. The CDR3 DNA sequence: TGTGCCAGCAGTGACCCCCGATGGAGATCCTACGAGCAGTACTTC. It yields the protein CASSDPRWRSYEQYF.

J is TRBJ2-1 and V is TRBV29-1; TRBD1 agrees at 7 bases. Trimming removed 6 bases from V and 9 bases from J; junction bases left unmatched: 5. The CDR3 is made up of 11 amino acids. Germline CDR1 reads SQVTM; CDR2 reads ANQGSEA. CDR3 coding DNA: TGCAGCGTCAACAGGGGCCCTGAGCAGTTCTTC. As protein: CSVNRGPEQFF.

V and J are TRBV2 and TRBJ2-3; 10 bases are shared with TRBD2. The V and J ends lost 6 bases and 4 bases, in that order; junction bases with no gene match: 10. The CDR3 is 16 amino acids. Per germline, CDR1 SNHLY and CDR2 FYNNEI. Here the CDR3 reads CASSLSGGDPSDTQYF. The DNA for the CDR3 is TGTGCCAGCAGCTTAAGCGGGGGGGATCCCTCAGATACGCAGTATTTT.

The chain has TRBV5-1 and TRBJ1-3; D is undetermined. Germline CDR1 reads SGHRS; CDR2 reads YFSETQ. CDR3 size: 15 residues. The ends were cut back, 0 bases at V and 0 bases at J, with 7 bases in the middle. CDR3 amino acids: CASSLGYRSGNTIYF. For the CDR3, the DNA is TGCGCCAGCAGCTTGGGGTACCGCTCTGGAAACACCATATATTTT.

This sequence joins TRBV20-1 and TRBJ1-2; D is uncertain. Looked up from germline, CDR1 is DFQATT and CDR2 is SNEGSKA (reference sequence). The CDR3 contains 13 residues. V gave up 1 base and J gave up 7 bases, with 13 bases separating them. In DNA form, the CDR3 reads TGCAGTGCTAGAGTGTACGCGATGAGTGGCTACACCTTC. Translating it yields CSARVYAMSGYTF.